This T cell receptor (beta chain) was obtained from a study of cytomegalovirus exposure and HLA in healthy donors. Overall study context: From donors who were HLA-typed, an early data release held about 85 million unique TCRs.

Primers: 60 Vbeta forward and 13 Jbeta reverse. Clones were sequenced by immunoSEQ multiplex PCR, and TCRdb holds only the in-frame ones, with some missing. The data hold 170,000 or so clones, with 60% to 85% observed a single time. The CDR3 totals 14 residues. V lost 3 bases and J 1 base, leaving 10 bases between the germline ends. In germline, CDR1 is SGDLS, CDR2 YYNGEE. This sequence joins TRBV9 and TRBJ1-1; D may be TRBD1 (6 bases). This TCR came from a middle-aged man in good health and CMV-seronegative. Sequencing was done on a sample of PBMCs. CDR3 protein: CASSEQGENTEAFF. The CDR3 coding sequence is TGTGCCAGCAGCGAACAGGGAGAGAACACTGAAGCTTTCTTT. Based on the CDR3 plus reference TRBV9 and TRBJ1-1, the full variable domain is DSGVTQTPKHLITATGQRVTLRCSPRSGDLSVYWYQQSLDQGLQFLIQYYNGEERAKGNILERFSAQQFPDLHSELNLSSLELGDSALYFCASSEQGENTEAFFGQGTRLTVV.